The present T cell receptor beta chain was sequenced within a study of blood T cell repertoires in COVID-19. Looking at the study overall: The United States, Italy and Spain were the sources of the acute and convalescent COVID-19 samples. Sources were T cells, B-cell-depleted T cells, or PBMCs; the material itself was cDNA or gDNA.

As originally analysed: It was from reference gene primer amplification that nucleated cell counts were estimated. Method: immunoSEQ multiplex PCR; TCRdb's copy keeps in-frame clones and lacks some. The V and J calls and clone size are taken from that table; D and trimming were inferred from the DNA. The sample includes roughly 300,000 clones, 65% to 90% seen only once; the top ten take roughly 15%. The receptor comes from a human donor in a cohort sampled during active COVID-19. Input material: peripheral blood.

The CDR3 region has the DNA TGTGCCAGCAGCCGGGACACTAACACTGAAGCTTTCTTT. As protein: CASSRDTNTEAFF. The chain is built from TRBV7-9 and TRBJ1-1, with D possibly being TRBD1 (6 bases). The V gene lost 5 bases and the J gene lost 2 bases, with 9 bases spanning the gap. This CDR3 is 13 amino acids long. CDR1 SEHNR and CDR2 FQNEAQ come from the germline V gene (reference sequence).